This T cell receptor (beta chain) was obtained from a study of T cell clones after liver transplantation. Study details: Standard immunosuppression, with no induction, continued until 12-24 months after transplant.

This CDR3 is built from 13 residues. Losses at the gene ends were 6 bases for V and 9 bases for J; bases not matched to a gene: 8. The germline CDR1 and CDR2 sequences are SNHLY and FYNNEI. The protocol was immunoSEQ multiplex PCR, while the TCRdb copy is restricted to in-frame clones and leaves out a portion. Here the sample spans some 60,000 clones, 71% being singletons. This receptor was identified in a human donor who received a liver transplant. This sequence joins TRBV2 and TRBJ2-1; 7 bases are a match to TRBD1. Source: CD4+ T cells from blood, taken before liver transplant. The CDR3, as DNA: TGTGCCAGCAGAGAGACAGGGCTTAGTGAGCAGTTCTTC. Translating gives CASRETGLSEQFF.